One T cell receptor beta chain is described in this entry. The antigen is undetermined. This entry is derived from a study of OX40 agonist ivuxolimab in advanced cancers. General study findings and limits: By week 6 at 0.1 to 3.0 mg/kg, blood CD4+ and CD8+ T cells had expanded clonally.

The CDR3 sequence is 14 residues long. V trimming: 3 bases; J trimming: 7 bases; junction bases outside the gene matches: 7. CDR1 is LNHDA and CDR2 is SQIVND in the germline V gene (reference sequence). TCRdb keeps only in-frame clones here, not all; method: immunoSEQ multiplex PCR. This sample has about 98,000 clones, with roughly nine tenths found just once. The V gene is TRBV19, the J gene TRBJ1-2, with 8 positions matching TRBD1. This receptor was identified in an adult with an advanced solid tumor such as melanoma, head and neck, liver or kidney cancer. Sequencing was performed on CD4+ or CD8+ T cells sorted from blood, taken in a trial of the OX40 agonist ivuxolimab. The CDR3 DNA is TGTGCCAGTAGTATGGGACAGGCTTTCTCTGGCTACACCTTC. This gives the protein CASSMGQAFSGYTF.